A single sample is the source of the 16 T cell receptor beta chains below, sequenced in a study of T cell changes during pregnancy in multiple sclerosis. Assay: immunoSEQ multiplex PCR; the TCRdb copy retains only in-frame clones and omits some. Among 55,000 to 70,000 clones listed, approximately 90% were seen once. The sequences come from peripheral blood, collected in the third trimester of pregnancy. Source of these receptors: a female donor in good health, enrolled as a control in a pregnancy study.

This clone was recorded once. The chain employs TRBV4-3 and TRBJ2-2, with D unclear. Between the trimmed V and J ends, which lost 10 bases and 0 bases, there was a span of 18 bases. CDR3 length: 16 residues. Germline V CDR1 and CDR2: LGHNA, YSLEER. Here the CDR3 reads CATSLLLEPNTGELFF. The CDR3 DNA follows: TGCGCCACCTCCCTCCTGTTGGAGCCGAACACCGGGGAGCTGTTTTTT.

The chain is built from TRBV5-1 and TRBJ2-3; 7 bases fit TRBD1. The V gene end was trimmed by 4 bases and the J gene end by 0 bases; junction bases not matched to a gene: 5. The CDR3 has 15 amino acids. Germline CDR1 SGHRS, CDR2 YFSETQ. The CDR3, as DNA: TGCGCCAGCAGCGGACAGGTGACTAGCACAGATACGCAGTATTTT. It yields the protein CASSGQVTSTDTQYF.

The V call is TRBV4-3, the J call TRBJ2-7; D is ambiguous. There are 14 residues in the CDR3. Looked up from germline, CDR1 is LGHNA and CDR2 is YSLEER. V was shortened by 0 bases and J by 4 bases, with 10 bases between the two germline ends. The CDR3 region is CASSQEQASYEQYF. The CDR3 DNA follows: TGCGCCAGCAGCCAAGAGCAGGCTTCGTACGAGCAGTACTTC.

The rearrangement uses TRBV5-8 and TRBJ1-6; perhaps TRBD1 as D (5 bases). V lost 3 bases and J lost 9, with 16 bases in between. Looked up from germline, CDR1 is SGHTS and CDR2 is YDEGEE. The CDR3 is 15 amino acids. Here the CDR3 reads CASSWVGGKGSPLHF. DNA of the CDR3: TGTGCCAGCAGCTGGGTGGGGGGGAAAGGTTCACCCCTCCACTTT.

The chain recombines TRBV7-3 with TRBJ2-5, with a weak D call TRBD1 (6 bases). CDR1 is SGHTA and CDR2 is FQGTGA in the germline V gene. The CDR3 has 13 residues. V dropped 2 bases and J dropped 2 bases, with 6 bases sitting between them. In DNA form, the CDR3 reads TGTGCCAGCAGCTTAGGACAGCAAGAGACCCAGTACTTC. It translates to CASSLGQQETQYF.

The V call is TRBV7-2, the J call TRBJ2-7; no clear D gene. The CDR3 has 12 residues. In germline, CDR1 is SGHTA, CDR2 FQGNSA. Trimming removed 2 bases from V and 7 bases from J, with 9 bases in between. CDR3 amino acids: CASSLTQVEQYF. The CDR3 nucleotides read TGTGCCAGCAGCTTAACGCAGGTAGAGCAGTACTTC.

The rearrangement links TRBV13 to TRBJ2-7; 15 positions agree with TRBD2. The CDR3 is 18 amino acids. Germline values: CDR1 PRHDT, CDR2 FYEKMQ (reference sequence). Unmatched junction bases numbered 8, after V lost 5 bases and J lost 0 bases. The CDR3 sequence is CASSPGLAGGPYSYEQYF. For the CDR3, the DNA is TGTGCCAGCAGCCCAGGACTAGCGGGGGGGCCATACTCCTACGAGCAGTACTTC.

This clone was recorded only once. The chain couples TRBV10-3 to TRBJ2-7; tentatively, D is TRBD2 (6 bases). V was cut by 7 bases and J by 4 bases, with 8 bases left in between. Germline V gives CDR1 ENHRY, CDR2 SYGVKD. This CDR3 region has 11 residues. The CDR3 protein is CAIMGGYEQYF. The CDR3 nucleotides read TGTGCCATCATGGGGGGATACGAGCAGTACTTC.

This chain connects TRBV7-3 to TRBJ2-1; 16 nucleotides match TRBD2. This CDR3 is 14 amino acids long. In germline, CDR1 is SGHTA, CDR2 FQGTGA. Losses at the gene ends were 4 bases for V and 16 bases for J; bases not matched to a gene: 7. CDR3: CASSSEGTSGRGFF. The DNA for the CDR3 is TGTGCCAGCAGCTCCGAGGGGACTAGCGGGAGGGGATTCTTC.

This CDR3 reads CASRYGLAGGLRTDTQYF. In DNA, the CDR3 is TGTGCCAGCAGATATGGACTAGCGGGGGGTCTTCGCACAGATACGCAGTATTTT. J is TRBJ2-3 and V is TRBV7-9, with 14 bases identical to TRBD2. CDR3 length: 18 amino acids. Trimming cost V 6 bases and J 1 base; bases outside gene matches: 9. CDR1 SEHNR and CDR2 FQNEAQ come from the germline V gene (reference sequence).

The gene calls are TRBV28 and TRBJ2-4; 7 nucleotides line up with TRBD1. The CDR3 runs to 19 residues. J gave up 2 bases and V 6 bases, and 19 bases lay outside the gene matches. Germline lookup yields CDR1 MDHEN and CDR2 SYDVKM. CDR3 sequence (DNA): TGTGCCAGCAGCACAAAAGGGGGCCGGCGTCCCCGTACCAAAAACATTCAGTACTTC. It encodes CASSTKGGRRPRTKNIQYF.

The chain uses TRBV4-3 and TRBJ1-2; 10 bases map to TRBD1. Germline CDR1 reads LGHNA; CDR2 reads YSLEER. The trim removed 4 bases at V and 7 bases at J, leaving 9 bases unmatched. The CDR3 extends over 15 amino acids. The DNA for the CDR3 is TGCGCCAGCAGCCCAGGAGGACAGGGGGTAACTGGCTACACCTTC. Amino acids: CASSPGGQGVTGYTF.

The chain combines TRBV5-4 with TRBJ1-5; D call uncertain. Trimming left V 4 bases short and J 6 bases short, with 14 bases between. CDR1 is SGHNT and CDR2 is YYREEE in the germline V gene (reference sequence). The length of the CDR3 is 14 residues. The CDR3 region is CASSVGGVGQPQHF. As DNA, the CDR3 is TGTGCCAGCAGCGTGGGAGGAGTCGGTCAGCCCCAGCATTTT.

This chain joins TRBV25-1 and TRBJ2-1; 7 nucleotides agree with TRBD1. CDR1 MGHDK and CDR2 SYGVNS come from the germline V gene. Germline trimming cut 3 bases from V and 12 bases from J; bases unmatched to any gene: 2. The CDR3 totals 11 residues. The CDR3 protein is CASSETGPQFF. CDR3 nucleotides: TGTGCCAGCAGTGAGACAGGGCCGCAGTTCTTC.

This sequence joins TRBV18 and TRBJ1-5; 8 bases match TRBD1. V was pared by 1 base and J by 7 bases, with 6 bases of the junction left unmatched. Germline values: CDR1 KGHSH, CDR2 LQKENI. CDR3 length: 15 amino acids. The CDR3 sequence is CASSPRQGAGQPQHF. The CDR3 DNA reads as TGTGCCAGCTCACCACGCCAGGGGGCCGGGCAGCCCCAGCATTTT.

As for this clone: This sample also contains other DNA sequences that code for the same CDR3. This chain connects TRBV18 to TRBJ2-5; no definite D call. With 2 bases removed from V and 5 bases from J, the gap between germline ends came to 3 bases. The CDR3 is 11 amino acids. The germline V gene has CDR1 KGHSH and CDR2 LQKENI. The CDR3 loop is CASSPGETQYF. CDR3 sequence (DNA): TGTGCCAGCTCACCAGGCGAGACCCAGTACTTC. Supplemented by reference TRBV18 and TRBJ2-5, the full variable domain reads NAGVMQNPRHLVRRRGQEARLRCSPMKGHSHVYWYRQLPEEGLKFMVYLQKENIIDESGMPKERFSAEFPKEGPSILRIQQVVRGDSAAYFCASSPGETQYFGPGTRLLVL.